The entry that follows covers one T cell receptor beta chain sequence. No antigen is known for it. These data belong to a study of cytomegalovirus exposure and HLA in healthy donors. In the PCR, 60 Vbeta and 13 Jbeta primers were used. Assay: immunoSEQ multiplex PCR; the TCRdb copy retains only in-frame clones and omits some. The sample contains some 190,000 clones, around 90% of which appear only once. CDR3 length: 17 residues. V gave up 1 base and J gave up 3 bases; unmatched junction bases: 9. Looked up from germline, CDR1 is GTSNPN and CDR2 is SVGIG (reference sequence). General study results and limits: Productive rates of about 87% or about 30% were seen for most TCR beta V segments in an earlier analysis.

Healthy people donating bone marrow made up the donors. The TCR sequence derives from a boy younger than 10 in good health and CMV-seronegative. J is TRBJ1-2 and V is TRBV30; 12 bases are shared with TRBD1. Specimen: PBMCs. The CDR3 region is CAWSGSGTGGSDYGYTF. In DNA, the CDR3 is TGTGCCTGGAGTGGCTCCGGGACAGGGGGCAGCGACTATGGCTACACCTTC.